This TCR beta chain was captured by sequencing in a study of T cells in Graves' hyperthyroidism and ophthalmopathy. This clonotype was recorded many times. The source material, RNA transcripts, was used to amplify TCR beta CDR3 regions. A first-round RT-PCR of the TCR CDR3 used the HTBI primer set. TCRdb re-analysed the multiplex PCR reads in MiXCR, keeping a single row per CDR3 protein. This sample has around 600,000 distinct CDR3 sequences, with 16% found just once. This CDR3 region has 15 residues. Per the germline V gene, CDR1 is SGHRS and CDR2 is YFSETQ. V shed 0 bases and J shed 4 bases, with 14 bases lying between them.

The chain recombines TRBV5-1 with TRBJ2-7; possibly TRBD1 or TRBD2 for D (5 bases each). This TCR was recovered from a middle-aged woman with Graves' ophthalmopathy. Sequencing was done on a sample of blood. CDR3 sequence: CASSLASGPWYEQYF. For the CDR3, the DNA is TGCGCCAGCAGCTTGGCTTCGGGACCCTGGTACGAGCAGTACTTC. The entire variable domain, with the rest obtained from reference TRBV5-1 and TRBJ2-7, is as follows: KAGVTQTPRYLIKTRGQQVTLSCSPISGHRSVSWYQQTPGQGLQFLFEYFSETQRNKGNFPGRFSGRQFSNSRSEMNVSTLELGDSALYLCASSLASGPWYEQYFGPGTRLTVT.